The rows below give T cell receptor beta chains drawn from one sample of a study of metastatic and nonmetastatic thyroid tumors. TCRdb re-called the PCR reads with MiXCR. The repertoire includes roughly 58,000 clones, approximately 4.1% of them detected once, and about 20% sits in the top ten. Sequences were obtained from blood. These receptors all come from a female donor with papillary thyroid cancer or a benign thyroid nodule (not recorded which). Some clones in this sample may be carry-over from other donors' samples. CDR3s include the opening cysteine and the closing phenylalanine or tryptophan. A D gene is named only where the DNA matches it firmly. Size values are once, few and many counts, or a class for expanded clones, and some rows have none.

clone_size	cdr3_length	d_call	v_call	j_call	cdr3_nt	cdr3_aa
.	16	TRBD1	TRBV10-3	TRBJ1-2	TGTGCCATCACCTCGGACAGGATCCGACTGAACTATGGCTACACCTTC	CAITSDRIRLNYGYTF
few	14	TRBD2	TRBV6-1	TRBJ2-1	TGTGTCAGCAGTCTACTAGCGGGATACAATGAGCAGTTCTTC	CVSSLLAGYNEQFF
many	16	TRBD2	TRBV12-3/TRBV12-4	TRBJ2-7	TGTGCCAGCAGTTTATGGCTAGCGGGAGGGGAGGGCGAGCAGTACTTC	CASSLWLAGGEGEQYF
.	15	TRBD1	TRBV6-1	TRBJ1-6	TGTGCCAGCAGGACAGGGACGGGATTGGGTTCACCCCTCCACTTT	CASRTGTGLGSPLHF
many	15	TRBD2	TRBV6-1	TRBJ2-1	TGTGCCAGCAGTGAACAGACTAGCGGCTACAATGAGCAGTTCTTC	CASSEQTSGYNEQFF
many	13	.	TRBV7-9	TRBJ2-7	TGTGCCAGCAGCTTAGTTTCGTGGGACGAGCAGTACTTC	CASSLVSWDEQYF
many	16	TRBD2	TRBV27	TRBJ2-3	TGTGCCAGCAGTCCCCGACTAGCGGGAGCTACAGATACGCAGTATTTT	CASSPRLAGATDTQYF
many	17	TRBD2	TRBV9	TRBJ2-7	TGTGCCAGCAGCGTAGCCCCGAGGCTAGCGGGAGCGGAAGAGCAGTACTTC	CASSVAPRLAGAEEQYF
many	13	.	TRBV27	TRBJ2-5	TGTGCCAGCCCGACAAATGGGGGCGAGACCCAGTACTTC	CASPTNGGETQYF
many	14	.	TRBV19	TRBJ1-4	TGTGCCAGTAGTGGTGAGCCAACTAATGAAAAACTGTTTTTT	CASSGEPTNEKLFF
.	14	.	TRBV5-8	TRBJ2-5	TGTGCCAGCAGCGACTGTTTTTACCAAGAGACCCAGTACTTC	CASSDCFYQETQYF